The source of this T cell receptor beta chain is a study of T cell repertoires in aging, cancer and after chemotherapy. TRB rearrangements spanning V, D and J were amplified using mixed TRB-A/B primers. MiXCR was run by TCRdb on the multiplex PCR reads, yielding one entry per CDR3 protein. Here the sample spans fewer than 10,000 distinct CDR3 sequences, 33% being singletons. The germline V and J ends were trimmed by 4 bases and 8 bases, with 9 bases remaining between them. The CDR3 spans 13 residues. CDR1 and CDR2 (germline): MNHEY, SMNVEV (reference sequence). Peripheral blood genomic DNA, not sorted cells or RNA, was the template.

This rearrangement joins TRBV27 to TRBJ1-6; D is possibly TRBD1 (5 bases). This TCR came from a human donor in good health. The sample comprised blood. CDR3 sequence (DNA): TGTGCCAGCAGTTCGACAGTTTATTCACCCCTCCACTTT. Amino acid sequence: CASSSTVYSPLHF.